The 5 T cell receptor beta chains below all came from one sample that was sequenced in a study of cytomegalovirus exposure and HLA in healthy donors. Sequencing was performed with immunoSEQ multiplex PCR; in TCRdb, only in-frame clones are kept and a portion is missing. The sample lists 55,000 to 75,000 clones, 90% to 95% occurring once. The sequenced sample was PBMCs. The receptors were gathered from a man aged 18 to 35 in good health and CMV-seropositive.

CDR3 loop: CSVRGTSDTSSYNEQFF. Written as DNA, the CDR3 is TGCAGCGTTAGGGGGACTAGCGATACGAGCTCCTACAATGAGCAGTTCTTC. The chain is built from TRBV29-1 and TRBJ2-1; 10 bases are shared with TRBD2. The V gene end was trimmed by 5 bases and the J gene end by 0 bases; junction bases not matched to a gene: 10. The germline gives CDR1 SQVTM, CDR2 ANQGSEA. This CDR3 spans 17 amino acids.

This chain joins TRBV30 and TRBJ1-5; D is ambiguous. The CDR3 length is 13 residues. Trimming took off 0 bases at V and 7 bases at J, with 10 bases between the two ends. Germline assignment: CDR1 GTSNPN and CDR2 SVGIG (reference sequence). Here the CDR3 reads CAWSVPGEQPQHF. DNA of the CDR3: TGTGCCTGGAGTGTACCGGGTGAACAGCCCCAGCATTTT.

Here the CDR3 reads CASSLPSRGGELFF. In nucleotides, the CDR3 is TGTGCCAGCAGCTTACCATCTCGGGGCGGGGAGCTGTTTTTT. The gene calls are TRBV7-3 and TRBJ2-2; possible D gene TRBD2, 5 bases. V dropped 2 bases and J dropped 7 bases, with 11 bases sitting between them. Per the germline V gene, CDR1 is SGHTA and CDR2 is FQGTGA. There are 14 residues in the CDR3.

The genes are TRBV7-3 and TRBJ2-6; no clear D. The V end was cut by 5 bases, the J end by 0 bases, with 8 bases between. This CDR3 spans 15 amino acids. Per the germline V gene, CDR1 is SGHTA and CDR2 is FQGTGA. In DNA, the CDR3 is TGTGCCAGCAGCCCAACGGTCTCTGGGGCCAACGTCCTGACTTTC. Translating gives CASSPTVSGANVLTF.

CDR3 nucleotide sequence: TGTGCCAGCACGATGAGGATTCTAGCCAAAAACATTCAGTACTTC. This sequence encodes CASTMRILAKNIQYF. The J gene is TRBJ2-4, the V gene TRBV2, with unresolved D. Trimming took off 7 bases at V and 0 bases at J, with 13 bases between the two ends. Looked up from germline, CDR1 is SNHLY and CDR2 is FYNNEI. This CDR3 has 15 residues.